The following is a T cell receptor (beta chain) sequence with its context. Each donor was a Caucasian adult residing in Nashville, Tennessee. Each cell subset's genomic DNA was divided evenly among several immunoSEQ plates. Produced via immunoSEQ multiplex PCR; TCRdb's table is partial and in-frame only. The table lists over a million clones, around 98% of them singletons. This specimen comes from a study of shared clonotypes between healthy human individuals. The CDR3 length is 15 residues. Losses at the gene ends were 0 bases for V and 6 bases for J; bases not matched to a gene: 5. Germline values: CDR1 SGDLS, CDR2 YYNGEE.

The receptor comes from a man in his thirties or forties in good health. The sequenced sample consisted of naive CD4+ T cells sorted from blood. The subset denotes: CD45RA+ positively selected. V gene TRBV9 combines with J gene TRBJ2-1; 8 nucleotides line up with TRBD2. Written as DNA, the CDR3 is TGTGCCAGCAGCGTAGTAGCTCTAGCGGGCAATGAGCAGTTCTTC. Amino acid sequence: CASSVVALAGNEQFF.